What follows is one T cell receptor beta chain and its context. No antigen is known for it. The sample belongs to a study of T cell repertoires in cytomegalovirus infection. Study-wide findings and caveats: HLA-C-restricted TCR beta clonotypes specific for CMV led the ex vivo response. Cumulated frequencies of public TCR beta families served to identify carriers of CMV plus the relevant HLA.

V was pared by 0 bases and J by 8 bases, with 10 bases between. Looked up from germline, CDR1 is LGHDT and CDR2 is YNNKEL (reference sequence). The CDR3 spans 13 residues. TCRdb fed the reads into MiXCR, producing one record per CDR3 protein. The repertoire has under 450,000 distinct CDR3 sequences, approximately 30% of them found once; the top ten carry around an eighth. The receptor was isolated from a human donor in good health (CMV status not recorded). Some clones in this sample may be carry-over from other donors' samples. This specimen consisted of cultured PBMCs, obtained from culture after CMV antigen stimulation. The rearrangement uses TRBV3-1 and TRBJ1-1; D remains unclear. As DNA, the CDR3 is TGTGCCAGCAGCCAAGATTCCGGGGAGGAAGCTTTCTTT. It is translated as CASSQDSGEEAFF.